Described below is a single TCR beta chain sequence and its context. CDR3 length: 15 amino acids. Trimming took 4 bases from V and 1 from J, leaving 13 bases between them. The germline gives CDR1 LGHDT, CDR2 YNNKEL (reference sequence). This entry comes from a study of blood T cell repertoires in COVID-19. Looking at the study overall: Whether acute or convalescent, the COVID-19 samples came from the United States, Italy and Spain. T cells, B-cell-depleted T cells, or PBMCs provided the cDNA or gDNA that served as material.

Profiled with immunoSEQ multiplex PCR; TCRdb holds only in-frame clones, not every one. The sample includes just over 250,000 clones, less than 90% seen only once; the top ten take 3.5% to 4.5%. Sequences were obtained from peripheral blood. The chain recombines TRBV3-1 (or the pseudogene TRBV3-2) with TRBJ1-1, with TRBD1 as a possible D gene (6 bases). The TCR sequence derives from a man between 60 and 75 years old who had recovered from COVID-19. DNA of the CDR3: TGTGCCAGCAGCCGGGGGGGGCTTGGGAACACTGAAGCTTTCTTT. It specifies CASSRGGLGNTEAFF.